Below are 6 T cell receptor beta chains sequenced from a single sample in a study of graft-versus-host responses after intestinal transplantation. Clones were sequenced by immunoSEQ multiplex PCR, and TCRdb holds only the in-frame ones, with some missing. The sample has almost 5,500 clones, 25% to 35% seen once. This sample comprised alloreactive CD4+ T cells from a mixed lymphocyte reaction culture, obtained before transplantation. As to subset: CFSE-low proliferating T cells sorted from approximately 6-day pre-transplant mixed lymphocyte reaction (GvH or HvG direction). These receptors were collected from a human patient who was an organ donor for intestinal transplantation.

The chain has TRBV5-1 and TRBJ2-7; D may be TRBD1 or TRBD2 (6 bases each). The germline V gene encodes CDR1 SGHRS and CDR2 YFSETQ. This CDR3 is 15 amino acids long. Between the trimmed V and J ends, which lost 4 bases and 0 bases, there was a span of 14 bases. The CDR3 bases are TGCGCCAGCAGCCCTCAGGGGAGGACCTCCTACGAGCAGTACTTC. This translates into CASSPQGRTSYEQYF.

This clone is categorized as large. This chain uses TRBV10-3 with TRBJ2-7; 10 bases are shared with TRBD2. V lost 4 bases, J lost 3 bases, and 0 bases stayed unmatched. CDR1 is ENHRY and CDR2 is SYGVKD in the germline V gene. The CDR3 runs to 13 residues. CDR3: CAISGTSGYEQYF. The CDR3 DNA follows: TGTGCCATCAGTGGGACTAGCGGCTACGAGCAGTACTTC.

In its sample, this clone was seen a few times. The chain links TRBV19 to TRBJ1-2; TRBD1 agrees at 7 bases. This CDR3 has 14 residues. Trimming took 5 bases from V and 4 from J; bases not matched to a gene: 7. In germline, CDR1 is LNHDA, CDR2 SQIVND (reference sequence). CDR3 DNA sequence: TGTGCCAGTAGTTACAGGGGTTCGCTCTATGGCTACACCTTC. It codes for CASSYRGSLYGYTF.

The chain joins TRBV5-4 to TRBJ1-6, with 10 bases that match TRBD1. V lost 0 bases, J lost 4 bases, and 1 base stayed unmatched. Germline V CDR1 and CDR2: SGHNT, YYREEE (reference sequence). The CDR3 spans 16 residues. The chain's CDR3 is CASSLGQGAYNSPLHF. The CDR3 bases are TGTGCCAGCAGCTTGGGACAGGGGGCATATAATTCACCCCTCCACTTT.

The CDR3 region has the DNA TGTGCCAGCAGTTACTTGTCCCTAGCGGGAGTCGAGCAGTACTTC. Translated, it gives CASSYLSLAGVEQYF. The chain uses TRBV6-5 and TRBJ2-5, with 10 bases that match TRBD2. Judging by the DNA end, TRBJ2-7 fits better; the J call may be wrong. The CDR3 runs 15 residues. CDR1 is MNHEY, CDR2 SVGAGI, per germline.

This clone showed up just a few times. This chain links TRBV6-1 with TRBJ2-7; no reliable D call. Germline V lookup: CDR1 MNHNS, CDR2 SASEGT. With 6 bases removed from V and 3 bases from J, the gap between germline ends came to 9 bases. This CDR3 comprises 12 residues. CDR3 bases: TGTGCCAGCAGCACTACAATCTACGAGCAGTACTTC. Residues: CASSTTIYEQYF.